These 32 T cell receptor beta chains were sequenced from one sample in a study of blood T cell repertoires in COVID-19. The repertoire was sequenced with immunoSEQ multiplex PCR; TCRdb's copy has only in-frame clones and lacks some. This sample has approximately 120,000 clones, with approximately 90% found just once. The specimen sequenced was peripheral blood. Every receptor here comes from a man in his fifties or sixties with COVID-19, enrolled during active disease.

The chain combines TRBV4-3 with TRBJ2-1; D might be TRBD1 (6 bases). Germline CDR1 reads LGHNA; CDR2 reads YSLEER. CDR3 length equals 16 residues. V lost 0 bases and J lost 6, with 15 bases in between. The CDR3 DNA reads as TGCGCCAGCAGCCAAGATGTTAGCGCAGGGGTCAATGAGCAGTTCTTC. This translates into CASSQDVSAGVNEQFF.

This chain's CDR3 is CASNKDRVPDGSPLHF. DNA of the CDR3: TGTGCCAGCAATAAAGACAGGGTTCCCGATGGATCACCCCTCCACTTT. The chain couples TRBV27 to TRBJ1-6; 7 bases align to TRBD1. The CDR3 loop spans 16 amino acids. Germline V gene lookup returns CDR1 MNHEY and CDR2 SMNVEV (reference sequence). Trimming at V came to 7 bases and at J to 10 bases, leaving 16 bases not matched to a gene.

This clone was observed once. The chain carries TRBV14 and TRBJ2-1; 10 bases are shared with TRBD2. Per germline, CDR1 SGHDN and CDR2 FVKESK. This CDR3 has 16 amino acids. J lost 8 bases, V lost 1 base, and 8 bases had no gene match. The DNA for the CDR3 is TGTGCCAGCAGCCAAGGAGCGGGAGGGAGTTGGGATGAGCAGTTCTTC. It translates to CASSQGAGGSWDEQFF.

The V call is TRBV19, the J call TRBJ2-1; D possibly corresponds to TRBD2 (6 bases). CDR3 length: 14 residues. Germline V gene data show CDR1 as LNHDA and CDR2 as SQIVND (reference sequence). Deletions cut 3 bases from V and 7 bases from J, with 13 bases between. CDR3 protein: CASSIQGLYNEQFF. CDR3 DNA: TGTGCCAGTAGTATCCAGGGACTGTATAATGAGCAGTTCTTC. The full variable domain, completed using reference TRBV19 and TRBJ2-1, is DGGITQSPKYLFRKEGQNVTLSCEQNLNHDAMYWYRQDPGQGLRLIYYSQIVNDFQKGDIAEGYSVSREKKESFPLTVTSAQKNPTAFYLCASSIQGLYNEQFFGPGTRLTVL.

CDR3 bases: TGTGCCAGCTCACCAATCCCGGCAGGTCCCACAGATACGCAGTATTTT. It is translated as CASSPIPAGPTDTQYF. The chain has TRBV18 and TRBJ2-3, with D uncertain. V lost 2 bases and J lost 2, with 14 bases in between. This CDR3 contains 16 residues. CDR1 and CDR2 from the germline V gene are KGHSH and LQKENI.

The J gene is TRBJ1-5, the V gene TRBV5-8; possible D gene TRBD1, 6 bases. The V end lost 4 bases, the J end lost 4 bases, and 15 bases lay between the germline ends. CDR3 length equals 15 residues. CDR1 is SGHTS, CDR2 YDEGEE, per germline. The CDR3 reads CASSPGRGTNQPQHF. CDR3 nucleotides: TGTGCCAGCAGCCCCGGTAGGGGGACGAATCAGCCCCAGCATTTT.

This chain connects TRBV19 to TRBJ1-5; the D is unclear. The CDR3 sequence is 15 residues long. The V and J ends lost 3 bases and 0 bases respectively, with 9 bases between them. CDR1 and CDR2 (germline): LNHDA, SQIVND (reference sequence). The CDR3 nucleotides are TGTGCCAGTAGTATTAGTCTGTATAGCAATCAGCCCCAGCATTTT. This codes for CASSISLYSNQPQHF.

This rearrangement joins TRBV5-6 to TRBJ2-5; D not resolved. The CDR3 is 15 residues long. Trimming shortened V by 8 bases and J by 0 bases, and 17 bases separated the two germline ends. Germline V gene sequence: CDR1 SGHDT, CDR2 YYEEEE. CDR3 coding DNA: TGTGCCAGTTCACGACTGCCAACGTACCAAGAGACCCAGTACTTC. It codes for CASSRLPTYQETQYF.

Concerning this clone itself: This same CDR3 is encoded by further DNA sequences in the sample. The chain is built from TRBV6-2 or TRBV6-3 and TRBJ2-7; 11 bases agree with TRBD2. Trimming at V came to 5 bases and at J to 7 bases, leaving 4 bases not matched to a gene. Germline CDR1 MNHEY, CDR2 SVGEGT. This CDR3 comprises 13 residues. The DNA of the CDR3 is TGTGCCAGCAGTAACGGACTAGCGGGTGAGCAGTACTTC. This encodes CASSNGLAGEQYF.

The genes are TRBV15 and TRBJ2-4; tentatively, D is TRBD2 (5 bases). The germline gives CDR1 LNHNV, CDR2 YYDKDF (reference sequence). Trimming pared 0 bases from V and 5 bases from J, leaving 17 bases between. This CDR3 has 17 residues. CDR3 coding DNA: TGTGCCACCAGCAGAGATAGCGTCAGGACGCCCCAAAACATTCAGTACTTC. It specifies CATSRDSVRTPQNIQYF.

This clone was picked up one time. This sequence joins TRBV13 and TRBJ2-5; the D gene is possibly TRBD2 (6 bases). V lost 4 bases and J 2 bases, leaving 11 bases between the germline ends. Germline V gives CDR1 PRHDT, CDR2 FYEKMQ (reference sequence). The length of the CDR3 is 14 residues. The CDR3 DNA follows: TGTGCCAGCAGCTCATCCGGGACTCAAGAGACCCAGTACTTC. It yields the protein CASSSSGTQETQYF.

The chain recombines TRBV7-9 with TRBJ2-1, with 10 bases that match TRBD2. J gave up 6 bases and V 5 bases, and 13 bases lay outside the gene matches. The V gene's germline CDR1 is SEHNR and CDR2 FQNEAQ (reference sequence). CDR3 length equals 17 residues. The CDR3 nucleotides are TGTGCCAGCAGCCCCCGTAGTGGTAGCGGGAGGATCAATGAGCAGTTCTTC. Protein: CASSPRSGSGRINEQFF.

V usage is TRBV6-2 or TRBV6-3 and J usage is TRBJ2-3, with 11 nucleotides matching TRBD2. Trimming at V came to 2 bases and at J to 6 bases, leaving 16 bases not matched to a gene. Germline values: CDR1 MNHEY, CDR2 SVGEGT. The CDR3 contains 19 residues. The CDR3 coding sequence is TGTGCCAGCAGTTACCCCTCCACTAGCGGGAGCCCGACCACGGATACGCAGTATTTT. This translates into CASSYPSTSGSPTTDTQYF.

The CDR3, as DNA: TGTGCCAGCAGTTACGGAGGAGAAACCTACGAGCAGTACTTC. Protein: CASSYGGETYEQYF. V is TRBV6-2 or TRBV6-3 and J is TRBJ2-7, with a possible D match to TRBD2 (5 bases). Trimming stripped 2 bases from V and 2 bases from J, with 10 bases between. The CDR3 has 14 residues. Germline V lookup: CDR1 MNHEY, CDR2 SVGEGT.

The V and J genes are TRBV5-5 and TRBJ2-5; D gene unclear. Germline V gene data show CDR1 as SGHKS and CDR2 as YYEKEE (reference sequence). This CDR3 has 14 residues. Trimming took off 3 bases at V and 2 bases at J, with 11 bases between the two ends. CDR3 region: CASSSSGAQETQYF. CDR3 nucleotide sequence: TGTGCCAGCAGCTCGTCTGGAGCACAAGAGACCCAGTACTTC.

The chain links TRBV28 to TRBJ1-6, with D possibly being TRBD1 (6 bases). Germline CDR1 MDHEN, CDR2 SYDVKM. The V end was cut by 3 bases, the J end by 8 bases, with 17 bases between. The CDR3 runs 16 residues. As DNA, the CDR3 is TGTGCCAGCAGTTTTTGGGCGTTCAGGGGTGATTCACCCCTCCACTTT. Translating gives CASSFWAFRGDSPLHF.

CDR3 DNA sequence: TGTGCCTTGGGGAGAGTAGTTGGGGGGACAGGAGATACGCAGTATTTT. This gives the protein CALGRVVGGTGDTQYF. The chain employs TRBV30 and TRBJ2-3, with 8 bases lining up with TRBD1. V shed 7 bases and J 5 bases; nucleotides not matched to a gene: 17. The CDR3 loop spans 16 amino acids. CDR1 is GTSNPN and CDR2 is SVGIG in the germline V gene (reference sequence).

V usage is TRBV6-5 and J usage is TRBJ1-2; the D gene is possibly TRBD1 (6 bases). The CDR3 has 13 residues. V lost 8 bases to trimming and J lost 8 bases, with 18 bases between them. Germline CDR1 MNHEY, CDR2 SVGAGI. The CDR3 spells CASCRTGYDGYTF. In DNA form, the CDR3 reads TGTGCCAGCTGTCGCACAGGGTACGACGGCTACACCTTC.

The gene calls are TRBV2 and TRBJ2-7; D is perhaps TRBD1 (5 bases). V was clipped by 4 bases and J by 3 bases, with 10 bases between them. From germline, CDR1 is SNHLY and CDR2 FYNNEI. This CDR3 has 13 residues. Here the CDR3 reads CASSGVGDYEQYV. As DNA, the CDR3 is TGTGCCAGCAGTGGAGTAGGGGACTACGAGCAGTACGTC.

The chain has TRBV7-9 and TRBJ2-3; weak D call: TRBD1 (6 bases). Germline V gene sequence: CDR1 SEHNR, CDR2 FQNEAQ (reference sequence). Trimming left V 1 base short and J 3 bases short, with 17 bases between. CDR3 length: 17 amino acids. The CDR3: CASSLVGVARGTDTQYF. In DNA, the CDR3 is TGTGCCAGCAGCTTAGTAGGGGTAGCGAGGGGGACAGATACGCAGTATTTT.

This chain connects TRBV5-5 to TRBJ2-7; 10 nucleotides align to TRBD2. The CDR3 is 13 amino acids. In germline, CDR1 is SGHKS, CDR2 YYEKEE (reference sequence). This chain's CDR3 is CASSLDVAGGPRV. In DNA form, the CDR3 reads TGTGCCAGCAGCTTGGATGTAGCGGGAGGCCCTAGGGTC.

The V and J genes are TRBV13 and TRBJ2-1, with 9 nucleotides matching TRBD2. This CDR3 has 16 amino acids. After removal of 6 bases from V and 10 bases from J, the junction contained 16 bases not matched to a gene. Germline-derived CDR1 and CDR2 are PRHDT and FYEKMQ (reference sequence). As DNA, the CDR3 is TGTGCCAGCAGGGGGTGGGGGCGCGGGAGGGCCGGGGAGCAGTTCTTC. This encodes CASRGWGRGRAGEQFF.

This clone has a single count. The J gene is TRBJ1-2, the V gene TRBV7-3; 9 nucleotides agree with TRBD1. CDR3 size: 15 residues. Trimming cost V 6 bases and J 8 bases; bases outside gene matches: 13. Germline CDR1 SGHTA, CDR2 FQGTGA. CDR3 residues: CASRPFPGQGSGYTF. CDR3 sequence (DNA): TGTGCCAGCAGACCTTTCCCGGGACAGGGATCGGGCTACACCTTC.

This chain uses TRBV10-1 with TRBJ2-1; D call uncertain. V was pared by 0 bases and J by 10 bases, with 10 bases between. The CDR3 contains 13 residues. Germline CDR1 WNHNN, CDR2 SYGVQD (reference sequence). The CDR3 loop reads CASSESWSGEQFF. CDR3 coding DNA: TGCGCCAGCAGTGAGTCGTGGAGTGGCGAGCAGTTCTTC.

The V call is TRBV24-1, the J call TRBJ2-3; D is perhaps TRBD2 (5 bases). V lost 7 bases, J lost 2 bases, and 6 bases lay in between. Germline V gene lookup returns CDR1 KGHDR and CDR2 SFDVKD. This CDR3 is built from 12 residues. The CDR3 spells CATSGNTDTQYF. The CDR3 coding sequence is TGTGCCACCAGCGGGAACACAGATACGCAGTATTTT.

CDR3 protein: CAWSHSYEQYF. CDR3 in DNA: TGTGCCTGGAGTCATAGCTACGAGCAGTACTTC. V gene TRBV30 combines with J gene TRBJ2-7; D is ambiguous. CDR1 and CDR2 (germline): GTSNPN, SVGIG (reference sequence). V lost 2 bases to trimming and J lost 3 bases, with 5 bases between them. This CDR3 is 11 amino acids long.

This chain uses TRBV11-2 with TRBJ2-7; 7 nucleotides align to TRBD2. V lost 1 base to trimming and J lost 4 bases; unmatched junction nucleotides: 16. Germline-derived CDR1 and CDR2 are SGHAT and FQNNGV. CDR3 length: 18 amino acids. The CDR3 loop is CASSLGPGLGGQGYEQYV. CDR3 nucleotides: TGTGCCAGCAGCTTAGGACCCGGGTTGGGAGGGCAGGGATACGAGCAGTACGTC.

V is TRBV5-5 and J is TRBJ1-2, with TRBD1 matching over 8 bases. Germline assignment: CDR1 SGHKS and CDR2 YYEKEE (reference sequence). The length of the CDR3 is 16 residues. J gave up 3 bases and V 4 bases, and 11 bases lay outside the gene matches. CDR3 sequence: CASSGQGRRTDYGYTF. In nucleotides, the CDR3 is TGTGCCAGCAGCGGACAGGGTCGGCGGACTGACTATGGCTACACCTTC.

J is TRBJ2-3 and V is TRBV7-9; D may be TRBD1 (5 bases). CDR3 size: 16 residues. Looked up from germline, CDR1 is SEHNR and CDR2 is FQNEAQ (reference sequence). The V gene lost 2 bases and the J gene lost 1 base, with 13 bases spanning the gap. CDR3 residues: CASSLLPTVGTDTQYF. In DNA, the CDR3 is TGTGCCAGCAGCTTATTGCCGACAGTAGGCACAGATACGCAGTATTTT.

The V call is TRBV29-1, the J call TRBJ2-3; D possibly corresponds to TRBD2 (5 bases). Per the germline V gene, CDR1 is SQVTM and CDR2 is ANQGSEA. The CDR3 contains 10 residues. The CDR3 DNA sequence: TGCGCGGGTAGGTCAGATACGCAGTATTTT. Its translation is CAGRSDTQYF.

The rearrangement uses TRBV19 and TRBJ2-3; TRBD2 matches 8 bases. There are 15 residues in the CDR3. The V segment lost 5 bases and the J segment 1 base; nucleotides outside the gene matches: 5. Germline V gives CDR1 LNHDA, CDR2 SQIVND (reference sequence). The CDR3: CASSLSGKGTDTQYF. In nucleotides, the CDR3 is TGTGCCAGTAGTCTTAGCGGGAAGGGCACAGATACGCAGTATTTT.

The genes are TRBV12-3 or TRBV12-4 and TRBJ2-3, with unresolved D. This CDR3 has 11 amino acids. Trimming took 9 bases from V and 8 from J, leaving 12 bases between them. As DNA, the CDR3 is TGTGCCAGTTCCCTTCAGGCTACGCAGTATTTT. It encodes CASSLQATQYF.